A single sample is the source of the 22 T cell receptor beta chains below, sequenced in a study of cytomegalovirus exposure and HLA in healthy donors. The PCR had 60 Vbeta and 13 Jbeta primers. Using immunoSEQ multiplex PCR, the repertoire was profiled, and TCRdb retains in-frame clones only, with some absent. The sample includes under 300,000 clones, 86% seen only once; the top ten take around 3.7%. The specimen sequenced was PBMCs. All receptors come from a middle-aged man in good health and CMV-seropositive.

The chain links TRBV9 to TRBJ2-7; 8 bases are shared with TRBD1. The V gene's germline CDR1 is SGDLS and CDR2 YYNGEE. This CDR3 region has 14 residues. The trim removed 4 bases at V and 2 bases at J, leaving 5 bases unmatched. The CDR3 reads CASSPRQGPYEQYF. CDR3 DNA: TGTGCCAGCAGCCCTCGACAGGGGCCCTACGAGCAGTACTTC. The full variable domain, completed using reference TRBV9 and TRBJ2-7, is DSGVTQTPKHLITATGQRVTLRCSPRSGDLSVYWYQQSLDQGLQFLIQYYNGEERAKGNILERFSAQQFPDLHSELNLSSLELGDSALYFCASSPRQGPYEQYFGPGTRLTVT.

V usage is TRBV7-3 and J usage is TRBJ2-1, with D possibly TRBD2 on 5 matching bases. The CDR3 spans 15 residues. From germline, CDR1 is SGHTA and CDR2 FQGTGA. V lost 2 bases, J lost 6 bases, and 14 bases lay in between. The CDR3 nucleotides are TGTGCCAGCAGCTTAGATGCGGCGGGTCCCAATGAGCAGTTCTTC. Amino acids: CASSLDAAGPNEQFF.

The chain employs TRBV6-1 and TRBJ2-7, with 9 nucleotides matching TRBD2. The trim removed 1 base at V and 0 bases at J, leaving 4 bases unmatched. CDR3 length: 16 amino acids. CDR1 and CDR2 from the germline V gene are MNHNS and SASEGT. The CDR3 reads CASSEDQGLASYEQYF. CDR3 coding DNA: TGTGCCAGCAGTGAAGACCAGGGACTAGCCTCCTACGAGCAGTACTTC.

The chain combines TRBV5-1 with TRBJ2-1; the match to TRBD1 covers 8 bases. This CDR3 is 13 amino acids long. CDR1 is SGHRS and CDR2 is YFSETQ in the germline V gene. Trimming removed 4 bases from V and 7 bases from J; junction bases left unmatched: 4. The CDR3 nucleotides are TGCGCCAGCAGCCCTGGGACAGGAAATGAGCAGTTCTTC. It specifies CASSPGTGNEQFF. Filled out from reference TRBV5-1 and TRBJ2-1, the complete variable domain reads KAGVTQTPRYLIKTRGQQVTLSCSPISGHRSVSWYQQTPGQGLQFLFEYFSETQRNKGNFPGRFSGRQFSNSRSEMNVSTLELGDSALYLCASSPGTGNEQFFGPGTRLTVL.

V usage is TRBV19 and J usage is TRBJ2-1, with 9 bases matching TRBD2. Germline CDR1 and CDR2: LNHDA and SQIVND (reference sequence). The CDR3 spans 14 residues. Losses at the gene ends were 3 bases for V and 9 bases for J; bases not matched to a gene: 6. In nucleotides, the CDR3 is TGTGCCAGTAGTATTCTAGCGGGAACGGTTGAGCAGTTCTTC. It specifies CASSILAGTVEQFF.

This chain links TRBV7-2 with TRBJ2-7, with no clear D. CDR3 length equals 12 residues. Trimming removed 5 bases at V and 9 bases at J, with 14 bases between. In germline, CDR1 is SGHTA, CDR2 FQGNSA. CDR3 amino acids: CASSPERRRQYF. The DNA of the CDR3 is TGTGCCAGCAGCCCTGAGAGGCGAAGGCAGTACTTC.

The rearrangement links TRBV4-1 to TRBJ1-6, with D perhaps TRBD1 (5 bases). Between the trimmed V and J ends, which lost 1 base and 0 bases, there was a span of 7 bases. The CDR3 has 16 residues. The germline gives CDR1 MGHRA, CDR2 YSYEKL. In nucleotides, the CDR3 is TGCGCCAGCAGCCAAGGGGGGGTCTCCTATAATTCACCCCTCCACTTT. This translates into CASSQGGVSYNSPLHF.

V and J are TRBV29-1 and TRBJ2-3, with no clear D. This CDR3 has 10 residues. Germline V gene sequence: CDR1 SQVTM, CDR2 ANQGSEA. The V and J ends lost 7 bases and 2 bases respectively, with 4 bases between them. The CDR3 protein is CSAHTDTQYF. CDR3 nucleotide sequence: TGCAGCGCCCACACAGATACGCAGTATTTT.

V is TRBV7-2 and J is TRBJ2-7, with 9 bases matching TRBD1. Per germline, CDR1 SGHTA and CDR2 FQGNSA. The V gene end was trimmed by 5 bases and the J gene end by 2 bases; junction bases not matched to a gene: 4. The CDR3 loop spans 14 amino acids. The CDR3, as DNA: TGTGCCAGCAGCACCGACAGGGGGGCCTACGAGCAGTACTTC. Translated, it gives CASSTDRGAYEQYF. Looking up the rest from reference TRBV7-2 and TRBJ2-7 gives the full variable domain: GAGVSQSPSNKVTEKGKDVELRCDPISGHTALYWYRQSLGQGLEFLIYFQGNSAPDKSGLPSDRFSAERTGGSVSTLTIQRTQQEDSAVYLCASSTDRGAYEQYFGPGTRLTVT.

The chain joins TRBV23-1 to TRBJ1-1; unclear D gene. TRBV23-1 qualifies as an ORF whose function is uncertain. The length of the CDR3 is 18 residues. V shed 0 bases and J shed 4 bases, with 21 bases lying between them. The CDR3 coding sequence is TGCGCCAGCAGTCAATCTACTTCCGCCAGGCAGCAGAGCACTGAAGCTTTCTTT. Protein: CASSQSTSARQQSTEAFF.

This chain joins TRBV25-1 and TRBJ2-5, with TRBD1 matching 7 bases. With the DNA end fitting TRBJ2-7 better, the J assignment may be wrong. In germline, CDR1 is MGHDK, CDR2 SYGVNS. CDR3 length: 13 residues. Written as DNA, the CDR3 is TGTGCCAGCAGTCTTCTAGGGACAGACGAGCAGTACTTC. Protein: CASSLLGTDEQYF.

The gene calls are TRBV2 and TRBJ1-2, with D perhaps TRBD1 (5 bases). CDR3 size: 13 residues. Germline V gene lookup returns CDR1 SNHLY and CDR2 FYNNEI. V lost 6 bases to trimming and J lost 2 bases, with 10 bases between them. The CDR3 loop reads CASRQDGNYGYTF. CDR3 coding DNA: TGTGCCAGCAGACAGGACGGAAACTATGGCTACACCTTC.

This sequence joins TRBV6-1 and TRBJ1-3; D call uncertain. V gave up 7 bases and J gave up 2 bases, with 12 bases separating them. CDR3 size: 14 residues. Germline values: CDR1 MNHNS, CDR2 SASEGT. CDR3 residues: CASIGVTAGNTIYF. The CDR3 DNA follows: TGTGCCAGCATCGGAGTGACTGCTGGAAACACCATATATTTT.

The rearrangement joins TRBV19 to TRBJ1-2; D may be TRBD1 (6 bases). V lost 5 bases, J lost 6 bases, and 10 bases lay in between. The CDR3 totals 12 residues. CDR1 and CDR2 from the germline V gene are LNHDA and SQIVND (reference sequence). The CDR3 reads CASSLWTDGYTF. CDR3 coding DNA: TGTGCCAGTAGTTTGTGGACAGATGGCTACACCTTC.

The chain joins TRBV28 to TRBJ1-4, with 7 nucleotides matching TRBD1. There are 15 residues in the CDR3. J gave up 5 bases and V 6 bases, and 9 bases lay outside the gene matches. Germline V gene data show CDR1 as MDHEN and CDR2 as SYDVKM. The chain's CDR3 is CASRDTGAVNEKLFF. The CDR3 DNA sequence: TGTGCCAGCAGGGACACAGGGGCGGTAAATGAAAAACTGTTTTTT.

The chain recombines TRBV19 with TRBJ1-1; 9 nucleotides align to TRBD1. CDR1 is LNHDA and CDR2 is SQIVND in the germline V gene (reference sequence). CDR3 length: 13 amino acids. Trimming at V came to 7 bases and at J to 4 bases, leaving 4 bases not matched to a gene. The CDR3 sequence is CASMDRGITEAFF. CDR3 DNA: TGTGCCAGTATGGACAGGGGCATCACTGAAGCTTTCTTT.

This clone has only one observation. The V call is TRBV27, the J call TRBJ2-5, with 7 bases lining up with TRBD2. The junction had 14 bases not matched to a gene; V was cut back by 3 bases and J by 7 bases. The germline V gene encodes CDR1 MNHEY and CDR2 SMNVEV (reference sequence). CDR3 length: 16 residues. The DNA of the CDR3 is TGTGCCAGCAGTTTCGGCGCGGGGGAGCCCCAGCGGACCCAGTACTTC. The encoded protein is CASSFGAGEPQRTQYF.

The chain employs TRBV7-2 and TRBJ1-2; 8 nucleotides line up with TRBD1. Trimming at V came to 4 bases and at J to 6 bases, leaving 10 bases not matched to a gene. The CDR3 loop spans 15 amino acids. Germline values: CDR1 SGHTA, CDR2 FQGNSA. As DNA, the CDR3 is TGTGCCAGCAGCTCCAACGCCGGGACAGGCCATGGCTACACCTTC. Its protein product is CASSSNAGTGHGYTF.

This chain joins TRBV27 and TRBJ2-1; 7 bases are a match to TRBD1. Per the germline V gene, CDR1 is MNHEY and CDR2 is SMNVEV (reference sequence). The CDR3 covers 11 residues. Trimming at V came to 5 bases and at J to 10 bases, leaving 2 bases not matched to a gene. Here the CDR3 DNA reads TGTGCCAGCAGTGTACAGGGGGAGCAGTTCTTC. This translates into CASSVQGEQFF.

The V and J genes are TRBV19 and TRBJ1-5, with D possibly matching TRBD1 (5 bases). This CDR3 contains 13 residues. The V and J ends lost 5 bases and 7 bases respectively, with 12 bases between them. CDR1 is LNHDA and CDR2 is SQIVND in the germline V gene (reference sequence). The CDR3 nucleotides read TGTGCCAGTAGTTGGACACGAACGCAGCCCCAGCATTTT. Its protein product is CASSWTRTQPQHF.

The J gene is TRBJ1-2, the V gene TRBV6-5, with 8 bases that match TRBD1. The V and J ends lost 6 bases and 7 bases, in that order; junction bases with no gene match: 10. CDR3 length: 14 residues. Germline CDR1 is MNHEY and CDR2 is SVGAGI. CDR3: CASSRLTGAGGYTF. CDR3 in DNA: TGTGCCAGCAGCCGATTGACAGGGGCGGGTGGCTACACCTTC.

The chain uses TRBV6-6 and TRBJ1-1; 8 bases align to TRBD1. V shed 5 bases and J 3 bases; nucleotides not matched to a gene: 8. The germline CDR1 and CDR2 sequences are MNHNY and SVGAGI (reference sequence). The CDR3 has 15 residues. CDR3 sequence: CASSGQGSGDTEAFF. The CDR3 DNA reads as TGTGCCAGCAGTGGACAGGGATCAGGAGACACTGAAGCTTTCTTT.